This TCR beta chain was recorded in a study of OX40 agonist ivuxolimab in advanced cancers. Study-level background: An agonistic human IgG2 monoclonal antibody against OX40 (CD134) was given.

V was trimmed by 4 bases and J by 1 base, leaving 7 bases between them. Germline V lookup: CDR1 SGHVS, CDR2 FQNEAQ. The CDR3 is made up of 13 amino acids. General observations from the study: Relative to CD4+, CD8+ T cells held more expanded clones on average. Dose levels from 0.1 to 3.0 mg/kg saw CD4+ and CD8+ blood T cells expand clonally by week 6.

The protocol was immunoSEQ multiplex PCR, while the TCRdb copy is restricted to in-frame clones and leaves out a portion. The sample has tens of thousands of clones, about 89% seen once. This clone was seen a few times. Antigen: not known. Sequenced material: CD4+ or CD8+ T cells sorted from blood, taken in a trial of the OX40 agonist ivuxolimab. The chain is built from TRBV7-8 and TRBJ1-1; D is undetermined. This receptor was taken from an adult with an advanced solid tumor such as melanoma, head and neck, liver or kidney cancer. CDR3 protein: CASSSPENTEAFF. DNA for the CDR3: TGTGCCAGCAGCTCCCCTGAGAACACTGAAGCTTTCTTT.